This paragraph reports one TCR beta chain. Its antigen is still unknown. Trimming removed 4 bases from V and 3 bases from J, with 16 bases in between. The CDR3 length is 16 residues. From germline, CDR1 is LGHNA and CDR2 YSLEER. A library of TCRbeta sequences, prepared with unique molecular identifiers, was generated. One entry per CDR3 protein results from TCRdb running MiXCR on the PCR reads. The sample has around 490,000 distinct CDR3 sequences, about 10% seen once; the top ten hold roughly 15%. These data come from a study of T-cell reconstitution after alpha-beta-depleted transplantation in children. Notes on the study in general: After transplant, at about two months, alpha-beta T cells were reportedly derived from several hundred expanded graft clones. Hyperexpanded clones declined; after one year, newly produced T cells mostly supplied diversity.

This sample comprised PBMCs, mostly from graft donor cells, obtained 180 days after TCRalphabeta/CD19-depleted stem cell transplant. The gene calls are TRBV4-3 and TRBJ2-1; possible D gene TRBD2, 6 bases. The source of this sequence is a female patient between 2 and 15 years old who had a stem cell transplant for aplastic anemia, so the T cells may come from the graft donor. The CDR3 loop reads CASSRNRDWNYNEQFF. The CDR3, as DNA: TGCGCCAGCAGCCGTAACCGGGACTGGAACTACAATGAGCAGTTCTTC.